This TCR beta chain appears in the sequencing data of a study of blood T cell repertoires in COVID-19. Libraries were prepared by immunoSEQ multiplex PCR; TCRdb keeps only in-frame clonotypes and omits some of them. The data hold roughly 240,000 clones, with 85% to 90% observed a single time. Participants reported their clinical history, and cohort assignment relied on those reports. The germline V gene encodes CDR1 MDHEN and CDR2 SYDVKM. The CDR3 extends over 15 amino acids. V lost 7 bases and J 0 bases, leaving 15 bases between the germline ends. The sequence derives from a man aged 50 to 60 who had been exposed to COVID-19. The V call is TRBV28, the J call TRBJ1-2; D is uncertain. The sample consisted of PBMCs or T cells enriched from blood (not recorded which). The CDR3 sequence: CASITHYESNYGYTF. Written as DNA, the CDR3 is TGTGCCAGCATTACCCACTACGAATCTAACTATGGCTACACCTTC.